Following are 8 T cell receptor beta chains from one sample sequenced in a study of OX40 agonist ivuxolimab in advanced cancers. Sequenced by immunoSEQ multiplex PCR; TCRdb stores in-frame clones only, minus some. This sample has about 63,000 clones, with about 83% found just once. The sequenced sample was CD4+ or CD8+ T cells sorted from blood, obtained in a trial of the OX40 agonist ivuxolimab. These receptors originate from an adult with an advanced solid tumor such as melanoma, head and neck, liver or kidney cancer.

The rearrangement links TRBV19 to TRBJ1-2; TRBD1 might be the D (5 bases). V was pared by 1 base and J by 10 bases, with 19 bases between. The germline V gene has CDR1 LNHDA and CDR2 SQIVND (reference sequence). This CDR3 comprises 15 residues. CDR3 loop: CASSIGGTGGGVYTF. In nucleotides, the CDR3 is TGTGCCAGTAGTATAGGCGGAACAGGCGGCGGAGTCTACACCTTC.

This sequence joins TRBV2 and TRBJ2-3; D uncertain. Trimming stripped 5 bases from V and 2 bases from J, with 8 bases between. The CDR3 totals 13 residues. The germline V gene has CDR1 SNHLY and CDR2 FYNNEI. The CDR3 DNA reads as TGTGCCAGCAGTCCGGCCCCCACAGATACGCAGTATTTT. It yields the protein CASSPAPTDTQYF.

V usage is TRBV18 and J usage is TRBJ2-3; D is ambiguous. The CDR3 spans 13 residues. Germline assignment: CDR1 KGHSH and CDR2 LQKENI. V was shortened by 6 bases and J by 9 bases, with 16 bases between the two germline ends. The chain's CDR3 is CASSPEQLRTQYF. DNA for the CDR3: TGTGCCAGCTCGCCGGAGCAGTTGCGAACGCAGTATTTT.

This rearrangement joins TRBV6-1 to TRBJ1-2; D gene uncertain. Deletions cut 6 bases from V and 7 bases from J, with 15 bases between. Germline V gene lookup returns CDR1 MNHNS and CDR2 SASEGT. The CDR3 runs to 13 residues. The CDR3, as DNA: TGTGCCAGCAGCGCGGAAGTGGGGTTTGGCTACACCTTC. This translates into CASSAEVGFGYTF.

The chain carries TRBV4-2 and TRBJ2-7; TRBD2 agrees at 14 bases. Germline trimming cut 4 bases from V and 6 bases from J; bases unmatched to any gene: 8. CDR1 is LGHNA, CDR2 YNFKEQ, per germline. The CDR3 extends over 16 amino acids. CDR3 DNA sequence: TGTGCCAGCAGCCCCCAAATTGGACTAGCGGGAGGCGAGCAGTACTTC. Translated, it gives CASSPQIGLAGGEQYF.

The rearrangement links TRBV18 to TRBJ2-5, with 7 bases aligning to TRBD1. The CDR3 has 17 amino acids. Per the germline V gene, CDR1 is KGHSH and CDR2 is LQKENI. V dropped 1 base and J dropped 2; count of bases not matched to a gene: 10. The DNA for the CDR3 is TGTGCCAGCTCACCACTTGGTCGGACAGGCTCTCAAGAGACCCAGTACTTC. This encodes CASSPLGRTGSQETQYF. The whole variable domain, filled in from reference TRBV18 and TRBJ2-5, reads NAGVMQNPRHLVRRRGQEARLRCSPMKGHSHVYWYRQLPEEGLKFMVYLQKENIIDESGMPKERFSAEFPKEGPSILRIQQVVRGDSAAYFCASSPLGRTGSQETQYFGPGTRLLVL.

The chain employs TRBV5-4 and TRBJ2-1; 8 nucleotides match TRBD1. The germline V gene encodes CDR1 SGHNT and CDR2 YYREEE (reference sequence). The CDR3 totals 14 residues. Germline trimming cut 5 bases from V and 4 bases from J; bases unmatched to any gene: 5. The CDR3 is CASRTGADYNEQFF. CDR3 bases: TGTGCCAGCAGGACAGGGGCGGATTACAATGAGCAGTTCTTC. The complete variable domain, with remaining parts taken from reference TRBV5-4 and TRBJ2-1, reads ETGVTQSPTHLIKTRGQQVTLRCSSQSGHNTVSWYQQALGQGPQFIFQYYREEENGRGNFPPRFSGLQFPNYSSELNVNALELDDSALYLCASRTGADYNEQFFGPGTRLTVL.

The chain has TRBV5-4 and TRBJ1-1; D remains ambiguous. Trimming pared 4 bases from V and 7 bases from J, leaving 11 bases between. The CDR3 is made up of 12 amino acids. Germline V gene data show CDR1 as SGHNT and CDR2 as YYREEE (reference sequence). The CDR3 protein is CASSPGQNEAFF. CDR3 DNA: TGTGCCAGCAGCCCCGGGCAAAATGAAGCTTTCTTT.